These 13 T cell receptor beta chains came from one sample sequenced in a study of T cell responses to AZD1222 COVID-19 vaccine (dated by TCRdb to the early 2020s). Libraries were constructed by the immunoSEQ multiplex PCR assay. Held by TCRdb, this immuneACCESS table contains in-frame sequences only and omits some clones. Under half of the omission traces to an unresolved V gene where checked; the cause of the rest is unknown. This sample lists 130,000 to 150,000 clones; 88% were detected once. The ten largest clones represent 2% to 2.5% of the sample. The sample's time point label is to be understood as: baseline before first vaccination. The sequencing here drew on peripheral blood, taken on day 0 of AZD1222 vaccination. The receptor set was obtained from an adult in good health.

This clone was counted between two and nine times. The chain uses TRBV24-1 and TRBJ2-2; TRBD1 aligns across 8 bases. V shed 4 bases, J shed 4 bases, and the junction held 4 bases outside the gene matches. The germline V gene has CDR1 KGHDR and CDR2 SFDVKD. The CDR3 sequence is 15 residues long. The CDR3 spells CATSDITGGTGELFF. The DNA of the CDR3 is TGTGCCACCAGTGACATCACAGGGGGCACCGGGGAGCTGTTTTTT.

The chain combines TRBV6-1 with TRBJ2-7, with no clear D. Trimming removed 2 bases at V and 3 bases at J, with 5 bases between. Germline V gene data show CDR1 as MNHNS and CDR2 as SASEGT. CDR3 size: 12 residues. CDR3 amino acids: CASSESLYEQYF. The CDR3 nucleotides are TGTGCCAGCAGTGAATCCCTCTACGAGCAGTACTTC.

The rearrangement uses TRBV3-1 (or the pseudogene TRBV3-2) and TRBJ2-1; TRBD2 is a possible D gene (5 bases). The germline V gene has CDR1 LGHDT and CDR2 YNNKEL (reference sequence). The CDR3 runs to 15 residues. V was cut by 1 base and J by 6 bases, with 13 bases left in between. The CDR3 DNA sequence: TGTGCCAGCAGCCAAGTCCTAGCAGCACCCAATGAGCAGTTCTTC. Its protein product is CASSQVLAAPNEQFF.

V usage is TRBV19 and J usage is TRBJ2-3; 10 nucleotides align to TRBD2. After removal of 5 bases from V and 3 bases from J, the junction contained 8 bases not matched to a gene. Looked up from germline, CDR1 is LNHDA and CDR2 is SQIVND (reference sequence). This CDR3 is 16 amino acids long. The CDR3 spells CASSDSAGGITDTQYF. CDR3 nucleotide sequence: TGTGCCAGTAGTGACTCAGCGGGAGGGATTACAGATACGCAGTATTTT.

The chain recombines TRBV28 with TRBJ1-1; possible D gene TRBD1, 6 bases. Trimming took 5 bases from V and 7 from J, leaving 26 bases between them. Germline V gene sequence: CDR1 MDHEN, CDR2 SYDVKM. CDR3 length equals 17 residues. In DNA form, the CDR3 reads TGTGCCAGCAGTCTTACAGTCCCGGGACATGGAAATGGTGAAGCTTTCTTT. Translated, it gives CASSLTVPGHGNGEAFF.

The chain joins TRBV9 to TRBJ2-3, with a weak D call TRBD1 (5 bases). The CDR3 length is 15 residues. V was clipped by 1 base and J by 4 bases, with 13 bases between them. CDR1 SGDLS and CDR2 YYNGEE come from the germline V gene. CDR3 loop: CASSVSAGAADTQYF. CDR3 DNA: TGTGCCAGCAGCGTAAGCGCTGGGGCCGCAGATACGCAGTATTTT.

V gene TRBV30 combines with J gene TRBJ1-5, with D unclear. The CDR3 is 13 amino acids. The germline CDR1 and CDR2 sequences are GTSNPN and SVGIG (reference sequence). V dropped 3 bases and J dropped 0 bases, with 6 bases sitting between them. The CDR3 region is CAWRSGSNQPQHF. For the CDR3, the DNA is TGTGCCTGGAGGAGTGGTAGCAATCAGCCCCAGCATTTT.

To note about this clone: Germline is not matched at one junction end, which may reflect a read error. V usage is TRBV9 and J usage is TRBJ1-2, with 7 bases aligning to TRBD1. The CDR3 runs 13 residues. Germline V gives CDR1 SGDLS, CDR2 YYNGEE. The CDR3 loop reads CASGVQGIGGYTF. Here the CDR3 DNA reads TGTGCCAGCGGCGTACAGGGGATAGGTGGCTACACCTTC. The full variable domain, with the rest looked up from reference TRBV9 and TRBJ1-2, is DSGVTQTPKHLITATGQRVTLRCSPRSGDLSVYWYQQSLDQGLQFLIQYYNGEERAKGNILERFSAQQFPDLHSELNLSSLELGDSALYFCASGVQGIGGYTFGSGTRLTVV.

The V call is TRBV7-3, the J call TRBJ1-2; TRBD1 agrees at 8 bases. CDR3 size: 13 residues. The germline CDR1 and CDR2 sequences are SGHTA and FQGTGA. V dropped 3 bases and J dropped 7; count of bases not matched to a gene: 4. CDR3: CASSFRTGSGYTF. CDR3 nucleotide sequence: TGTGCCAGCAGCTTCCGGACAGGGAGTGGCTACACCTTC.

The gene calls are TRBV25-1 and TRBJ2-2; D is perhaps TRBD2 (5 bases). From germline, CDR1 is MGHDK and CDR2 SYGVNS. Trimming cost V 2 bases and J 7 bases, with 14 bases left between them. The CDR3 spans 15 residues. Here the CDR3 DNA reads TGTGCCAGCAGTGAAAAGGACTCGGGGAGCGGGGAGCTGTTTTTT. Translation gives CASSEKDSGSGELFF.

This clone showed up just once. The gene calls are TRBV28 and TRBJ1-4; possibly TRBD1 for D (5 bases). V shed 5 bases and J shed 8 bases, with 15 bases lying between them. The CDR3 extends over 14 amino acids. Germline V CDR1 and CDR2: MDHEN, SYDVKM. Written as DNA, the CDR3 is TGTGCCAGCAGTGGGGGGTTCGAGGGCGAAAAACTGTTTTTT. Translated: CASSGGFEGEKLFF.

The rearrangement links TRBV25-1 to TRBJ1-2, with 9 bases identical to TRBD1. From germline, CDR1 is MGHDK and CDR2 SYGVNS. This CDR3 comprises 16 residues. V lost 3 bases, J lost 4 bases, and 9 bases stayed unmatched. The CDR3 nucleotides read TGTGCCAGCAGTGAGGGATCGGGGACAGGGAGCTATGGCTACACCTTC. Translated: CASSEGSGTGSYGYTF.

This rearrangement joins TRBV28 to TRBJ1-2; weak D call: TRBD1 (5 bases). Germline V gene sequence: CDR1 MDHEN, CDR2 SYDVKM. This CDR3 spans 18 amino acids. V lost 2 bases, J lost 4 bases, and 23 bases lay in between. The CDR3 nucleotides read TGTGCCAGCAGTTTAGATATCGGGGGAGCGGGAGGACTCTATGGCTACACCTTC. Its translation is CASSLDIGGAGGLYGYTF.